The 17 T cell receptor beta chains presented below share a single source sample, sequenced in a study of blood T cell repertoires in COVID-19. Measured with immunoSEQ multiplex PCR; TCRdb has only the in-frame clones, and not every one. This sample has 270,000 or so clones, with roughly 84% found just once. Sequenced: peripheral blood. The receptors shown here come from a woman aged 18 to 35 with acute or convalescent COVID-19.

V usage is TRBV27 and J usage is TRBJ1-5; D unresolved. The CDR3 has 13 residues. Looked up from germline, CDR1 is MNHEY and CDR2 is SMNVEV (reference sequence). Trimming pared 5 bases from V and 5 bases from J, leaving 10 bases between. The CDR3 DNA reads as TGTGCCAGCAGTCCCTTCCGGGATCAGCCCCAGCATTTT. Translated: CASSPFRDQPQHF.

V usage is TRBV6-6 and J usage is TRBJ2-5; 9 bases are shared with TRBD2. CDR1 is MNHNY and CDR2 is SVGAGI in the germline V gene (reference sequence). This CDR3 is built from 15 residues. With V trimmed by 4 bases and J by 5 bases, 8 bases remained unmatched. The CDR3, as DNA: TGTGCCAGCAGTTCGCTAGCGGGAAAGGGCGAGACCCAGTACTTC. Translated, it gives CASSSLAGKGETQYF.

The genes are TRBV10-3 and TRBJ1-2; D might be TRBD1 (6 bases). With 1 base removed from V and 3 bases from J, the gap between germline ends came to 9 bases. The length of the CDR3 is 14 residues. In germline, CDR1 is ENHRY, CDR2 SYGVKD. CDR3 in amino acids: CAISELDSDYGYTF. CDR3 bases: TGTGCCATCAGTGAGTTGGACAGCGACTATGGCTACACCTTC.

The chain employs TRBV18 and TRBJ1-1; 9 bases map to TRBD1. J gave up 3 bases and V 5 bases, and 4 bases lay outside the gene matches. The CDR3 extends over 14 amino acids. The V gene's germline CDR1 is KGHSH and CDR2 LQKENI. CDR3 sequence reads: CASSSTGGDTEAFF. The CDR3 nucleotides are TGTGCCAGCTCATCGACAGGGGGGGACACTGAAGCTTTCTTT.

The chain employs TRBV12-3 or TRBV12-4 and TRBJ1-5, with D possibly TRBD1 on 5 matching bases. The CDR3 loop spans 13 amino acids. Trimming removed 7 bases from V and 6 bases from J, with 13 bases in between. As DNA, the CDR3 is TGTGCCAGCACGGAAGGGGCTCTTCAGCCCCAGCATTTT. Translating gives CASTEGALQPQHF.

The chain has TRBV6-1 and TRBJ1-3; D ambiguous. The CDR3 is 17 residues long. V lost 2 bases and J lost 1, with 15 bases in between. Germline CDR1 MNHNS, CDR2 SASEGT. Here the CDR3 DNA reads TGTGCCAGCAGTGAACTCGACTCCCGGAATTCTGGAAACACCATATATTTT. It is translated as CASSELDSRNSGNTIYF.

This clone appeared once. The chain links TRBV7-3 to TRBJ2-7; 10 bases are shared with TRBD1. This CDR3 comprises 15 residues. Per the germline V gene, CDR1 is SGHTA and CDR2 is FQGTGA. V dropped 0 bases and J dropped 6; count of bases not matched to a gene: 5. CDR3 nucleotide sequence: TGTGCCAGCAGCTTAACGGGAGGGACAGGGGTCGAGCAGTACTTC. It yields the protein CASSLTGGTGVEQYF.

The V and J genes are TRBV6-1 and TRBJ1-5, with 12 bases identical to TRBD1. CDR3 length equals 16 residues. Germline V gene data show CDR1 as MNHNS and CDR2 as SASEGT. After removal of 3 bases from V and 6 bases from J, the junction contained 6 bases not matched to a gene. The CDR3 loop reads CASSDSVGQGAQPQHF. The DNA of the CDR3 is TGTGCCAGCAGTGATTCTGTGGGACAGGGGGCTCAGCCCCAGCATTTT.

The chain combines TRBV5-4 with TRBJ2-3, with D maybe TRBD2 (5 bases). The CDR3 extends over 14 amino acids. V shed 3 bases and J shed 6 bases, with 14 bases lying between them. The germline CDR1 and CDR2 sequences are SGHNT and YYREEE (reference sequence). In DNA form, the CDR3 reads TGTGCCAGCAGCTCCCTAGCCACTGGTGATACGCAGTATTTT. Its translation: CASSSLATGDTQYF.

CDR3 coding DNA: TGCAGCGTTGAAAAACAGGGCTATGGCTACACCTTC. Encoded protein: CSVEKQGYGYTF. The chain couples TRBV29-1 to TRBJ1-2, with D perhaps TRBD1 (6 bases). CDR3 length: 12 residues. The germline V gene encodes CDR1 SQVTM and CDR2 ANQGSEA. Trimming left V 2 bases short and J 4 bases short, with 8 bases between.

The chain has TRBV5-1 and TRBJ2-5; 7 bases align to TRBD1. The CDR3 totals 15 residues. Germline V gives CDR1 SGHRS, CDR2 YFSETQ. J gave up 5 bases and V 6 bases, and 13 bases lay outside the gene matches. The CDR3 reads CASTTGVNAGETQYF. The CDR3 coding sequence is TGCGCCAGCACCACAGGGGTAAACGCAGGGGAGACCCAGTACTTC.

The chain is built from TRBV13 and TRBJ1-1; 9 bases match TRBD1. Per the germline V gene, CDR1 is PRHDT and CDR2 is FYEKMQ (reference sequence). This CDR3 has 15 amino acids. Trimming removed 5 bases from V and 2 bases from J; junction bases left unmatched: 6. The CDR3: CASSGKGQGNTEAFF. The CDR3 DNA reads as TGTGCCAGCAGCGGGAAGGGACAGGGAAACACTGAAGCTTTCTTT.

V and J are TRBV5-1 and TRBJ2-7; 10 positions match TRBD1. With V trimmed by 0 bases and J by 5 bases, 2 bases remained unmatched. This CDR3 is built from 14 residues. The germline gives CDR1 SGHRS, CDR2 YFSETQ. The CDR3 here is CASSLAGTGDEQYF. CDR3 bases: TGCGCCAGCAGCTTGGCAGGGACAGGGGACGAGCAGTACTTC. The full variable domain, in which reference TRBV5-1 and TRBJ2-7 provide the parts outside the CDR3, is KAGVTQTPRYLIKTRGQQVTLSCSPISGHRSVSWYQQTPGQGLQFLFEYFSETQRNKGNFPGRFSGRQFSNSRSEMNVSTLELGDSALYLCASSLAGTGDEQYFGPGTRLTVT.

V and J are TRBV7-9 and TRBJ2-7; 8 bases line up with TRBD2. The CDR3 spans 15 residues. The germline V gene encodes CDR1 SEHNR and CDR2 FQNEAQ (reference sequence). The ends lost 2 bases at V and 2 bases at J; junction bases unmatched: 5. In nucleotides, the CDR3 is TGTGCCAGCAGCTTAAAGGGAGCGGGAGCCTACGAGCAGTACTTC. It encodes CASSLKGAGAYEQYF.

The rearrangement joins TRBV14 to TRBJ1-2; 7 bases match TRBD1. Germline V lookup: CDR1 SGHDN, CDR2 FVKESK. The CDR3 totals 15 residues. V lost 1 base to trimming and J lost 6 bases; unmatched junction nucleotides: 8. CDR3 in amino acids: CASSQVWDSYDGYTF. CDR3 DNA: TGTGCCAGCAGCCAAGTCTGGGACAGTTATGATGGCTACACCTTC.

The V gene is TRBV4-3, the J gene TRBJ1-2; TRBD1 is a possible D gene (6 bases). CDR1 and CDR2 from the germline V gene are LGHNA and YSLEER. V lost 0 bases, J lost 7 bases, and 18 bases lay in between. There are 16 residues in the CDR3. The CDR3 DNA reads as TGCGCCAGCAGCCAAGATCTTAGGGGGTGGCCGGGTGGCTACACCTTC. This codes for CASSQDLRGWPGGYTF.

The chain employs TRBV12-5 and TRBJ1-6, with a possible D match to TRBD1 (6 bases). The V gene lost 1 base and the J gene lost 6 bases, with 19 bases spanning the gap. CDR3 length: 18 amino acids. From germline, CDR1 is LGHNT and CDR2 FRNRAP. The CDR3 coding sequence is TGTGCTAGTGGTTTGGCTAAGAACAGGGAGAGCGTTAATTCACCCCTCCACTTT. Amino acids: CASGLAKNRESVNSPLHF.